Listed below are T cell receptor beta chains from one sample, sequenced in a study of blood T cells in healthy people across ages. Each CDR3 protein gets one entry after TCRdb re-called the 5' RACE reads with MiXCR. The sample includes about 570,000 distinct CDR3 sequences, 25% to 30% seen only once; the top ten take roughly 18%. Sequences were obtained from blood. Receptors originate from a woman aged 70-85 years in good health. Both conserved end residues are part of each CDR3. A D gene is named only where the DNA matches it firmly. Not all rows give a size; the values are once, few, many and, for expanded clones, a class.

clone_size d_call j_call v_call cdr3_nt cdr3_aa
NA NA TRBJ1-2 TRBV20-1 TGCAGTGCTAGACCTGGTCCAGGCCCTGGCTACACCTTC CSARPGPGPGYTF
few NA TRBJ2-7 TRBV2 TGTGCCAGCAAACAGGGACCGTACGAGCAGTACTTC CASKQGPYEQYF
few TRBD1 TRBJ1-4 TRBV5-1 TGCGCCAGCAGCTCCTCCGGGACAGGGGCACCCGACAATAATGAAAAACTGTTTTTT CASSSSGTGAPDNNEKLFF
NA NA TRBJ2-5 TRBV3-1 TGTGCCAGCAGCCAGAAACCGGAGGGGGAGACCCAGTACTTC CASSQKPEGETQYF
NA NA TRBJ2-2 TRBV6-2/TRBV6-3 TGTGCCAGCAGTTCGGACAGAAGCCCGACGAACACCGGGGAGCTGTTTTTT CASSSDRSPTNTGELFF
NA TRBD2 TRBJ2-7 TRBV7-9 TGTGCCAGCAGCGCACCCGGGACTAGCGTCCGCGAGCAGTACTTC CASSAPGTSVREQYF
many TRBD1 TRBJ2-7 TRBV7-2 TGTGCCAGCAGCCCGGACAGGGGACGCGAGCAGTACTTC CASSPDRGREQYF
NA NA TRBJ2-7 TRBV7-9 TGTGCCAGCAGGATGGGGGGTCCCTCTTCCTACGAGCAGTACTTC CASRMGGPSSYEQYF
few NA TRBJ1-2 TRBV20-1 TGCAGTGCTAGTCTGGACGGACGTGAAAACTATGGCTACACCTTC CSASLDGRENYGYTF
few NA TRBJ2-5 TRBV29-1 TGCAGCGTTGGGGGTCCTTCTTCCCAAGAGACCCAGTACTTC CSVGGPSSQETQYF
few NA TRBJ2-1 TRBV2 TGTGCCAGCAGTCGGACGGAATACAATGAGCAGTTCTTC CASSRTEYNEQFF
few TRBD2 TRBJ2-5 TRBV7-2 TGTGCCAGCAGCTTAGGGCGGGGGGGCGGAGAGACCCAGTACTTC CASSLGRGGGETQYF
NA NA TRBJ2-5 TRBV10-3 TGTGCCATCAGTGAGTCTGGAGGGGGTCCTCAAGAGACCCAGTACTTC CAISESGGGPQETQYF
few NA TRBJ2-6 TRBV20-1 TGCAGTGCTAGAACCACAGGGGCCAACGTCCTGACTTTC CSARTTGANVLTF
NA NA TRBJ1-2 TRBV5-1 TGCGCCAGCAGCCCCGGACAGCCGAACTATGGCTACACCTTC CASSPGQPNYGYTF
NA TRBD1 TRBJ1-5 TRBV6-2/TRBV6-3 TGTGCCAGCAGTTACTCACGGAACAGGGGATCCCATCAGCCCCAGCATTTT CASSYSRNRGSHQPQHF
few NA TRBJ2-5 TRBV14 TGTGCCAGCAGCCCCGTGTACCAAGAGACCCAGTACTTC CASSPVYQETQYF
NA TRBD1 TRBJ1-5 TRBV4-3 TGCGCCAGCAGCCAAGATGCGGCGAGACAGGGTTATCATCAGCCCCAGCATTTT CASSQDAARQGYHQPQHF
few NA TRBJ1-2 TRBV7-2 TGTGCCAGCAGCTTAGAGCGGGAAAGAGCCCTTTTATATGGCTACACCTTC CASSLERERALLYGYTF
NA TRBD1 TRBJ2-7 TRBV12-3/TRBV12-4 TGTGCCAGCAGTTTAGCCGACAGGGCACTACGGGTCGAGCAGTACTTC CASSLADRALRVEQYF
NA NA TRBJ2-7 TRBV4-3 TGCGCCAGCAGCCAGACGATAGGCGGGGACTACGAGCAGTACTTC CASSQTIGGDYEQYF
NA NA TRBJ2-3 TRBV7-8 TGTGCCAGCAGCTTCGTGCCGGGTACAAGGGGAAATACGCAGTATTTT CASSFVPGTRGNTQYF
NA TRBD1 TRBJ1-1 TRBV6-6 TGTGCCAGCAGTTACTCGAATCGCGGGACAGGGGACACTGAAGCTTTCTTT CASSYSNRGTGDTEAFF
NA TRBD1 TRBJ2-7 TRBV5-1 TGCGCCAGCAGCCTCGGGACAGGGGGTTTAAAATACGAGCAGTACTTC CASSLGTGGLKYEQYF
few NA TRBJ2-3 TRBV7-9 TGTGCCAGCAGCTCGGGACACCATTACACAGATACGCAGTATTTT CASSSGHHYTDTQYF
NA NA TRBJ2-7 TRBV29-1 TGCAGCGTTGGGCAGCCGGGCTACGAGCAGTACTTC CSVGQPGYEQYF
NA TRBD1 TRBJ1-1 TRBV7-2 TGTGCCAGCACCCCACAGGGGGCGGTCACTGAAGCTTTCTTT CASTPQGAVTEAFF
few NA TRBJ2-4 TRBV4-3 TGCGCCAGCAGCCAAGACTGGGCGGGACAAAAGAAAAGAAACATTCAGTACTTC CASSQDWAGQKKRNIQYF
NA TRBD1 TRBJ1-2 TRBV5-1 TGCGCCAGCAGCCCGTCAGGGACAGGCTATGGCTACACCTTC CASSPSGTGYGYTF
NA NA TRBJ2-5 TRBV29-1 TGCAGCGTGGCCGCAAAGTCCCAGTACTTC CSVAAKSQYF